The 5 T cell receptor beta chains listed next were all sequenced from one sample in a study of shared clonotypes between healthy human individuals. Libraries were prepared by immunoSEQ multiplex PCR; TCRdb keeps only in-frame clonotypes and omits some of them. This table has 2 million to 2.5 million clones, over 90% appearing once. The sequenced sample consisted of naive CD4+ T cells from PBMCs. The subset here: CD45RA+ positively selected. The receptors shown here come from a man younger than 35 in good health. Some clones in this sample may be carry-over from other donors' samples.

For the CDR3, the DNA is TGTGCCAGCAGTTTAGTTGGACTCAATCGCAATGAGCAGTTCTTC. Residues: CASSLVGLNRNEQFF. The chain links TRBV28 to TRBJ2-1; D might be TRBD2 (5 bases). This CDR3 contains 15 residues. Per the germline V gene, CDR1 is MDHEN and CDR2 is SYDVKM. V was trimmed by 2 bases and J by 6 bases, leaving 14 bases between them.

The CDR3 DNA follows: TGTGCCAGCAGCCCGGCTCAGGTCACAGATACGCAGTATTTT. Protein product: CASSPAQVTDTQYF. The chain recombines TRBV9 with TRBJ2-3; no reliable D call. Looked up from germline, CDR1 is SGDLS and CDR2 is YYNGEE. V dropped 4 bases and J dropped 2 bases, with 11 bases sitting between them. The CDR3 has 14 amino acids.

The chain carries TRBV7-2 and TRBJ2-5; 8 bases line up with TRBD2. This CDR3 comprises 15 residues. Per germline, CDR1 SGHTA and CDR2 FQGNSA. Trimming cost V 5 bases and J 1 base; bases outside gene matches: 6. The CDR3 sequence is CASSLLSGVQETQYF. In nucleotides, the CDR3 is TGTGCCAGCAGCCTACTTAGCGGGGTCCAAGAGACCCAGTACTTC.

The CDR3: CAIRYGLLNTEAFF. The CDR3 DNA follows: TGTGCCATCAGATACGGACTCTTGAACACTGAAGCTTTCTTT. This rearrangement joins TRBV10-3 to TRBJ1-1, with D hard to call. The CDR3 contains 14 residues. CDR1 and CDR2 from the germline V gene are ENHRY and SYGVKD. The V gene lost 6 bases and the J gene lost 0 bases, with 11 bases spanning the gap.

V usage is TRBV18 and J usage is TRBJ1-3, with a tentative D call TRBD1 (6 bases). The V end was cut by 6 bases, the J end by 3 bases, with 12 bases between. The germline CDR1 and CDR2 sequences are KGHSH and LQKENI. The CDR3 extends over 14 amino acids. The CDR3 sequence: CASSQGQSGNTIYF. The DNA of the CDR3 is TGTGCCAGCTCTCAAGGACAGAGTGGAAACACCATATATTTT.